This T cell receptor (beta chain) stems from a study of blood T cells in healthy people across ages. Study-level points and caveats: Whereas aged donors had fewer naive CD4+ cells, long-lived donors had more of them and higher diversity.

The CDR3 runs to 10 residues. The germline CDR1 and CDR2 sequences are DFQATT and SNEGSKA (reference sequence). Trimming left V 5 bases short and J 7 bases short, with 6 bases between. The authors ran a second PCR of roughly 6 to 12 cycles using a sample-barcoded 5' primer and a J-beta primer mix. All samples yielded 2.5 million or more CDR3-containing paired-end reads. TCRdb reprocessed the 5' RACE reads with MiXCR, giving one entry per CDR3 protein. This sample has about 1.4 million distinct CDR3 sequences; 59% occur once, and the top ten carry over 5.5%. In regard to this clonotype: Antigen specificity is unknown.

The clonotype comes from a man aged 18 to 30 in good health. Input material: blood. This sequence joins TRBV20-1 and TRBJ2-1; D gene uncertain. The CDR3 bases are TGCAGTGCTCTTCTAAATGAGCAGTTCTTC. It is translated as CSALLNEQFF.